What follows are 21 T cell receptor beta chains derived from one specimen sequenced in a study of T cells in localized non-small cell lung cancer. The method was immunoSEQ multiplex PCR; TCRdb's version includes in-frame clones alone and lacks a portion of them. The top ten clones hold 25% to 30% of a sample with about 21,000 clones, roughly 87% of them seen once. The material sequenced was peripheral blood mononuclear cells, taken before any cancer treatment. The receptors were gathered from a male donor at least 60 years old with stage II lung adenocarcinoma.

The V call is TRBV2, the J call TRBJ2-2; D tentatively fits TRBD1 or TRBD2 (5 bases each). Germline CDR1 and CDR2: SNHLY and FYNNEI. The CDR3 consists of 15 residues. V shed 6 bases and J shed 4 bases, with 15 bases lying between them. Here the CDR3 DNA reads TGTGCCAGCAGGGCCCAGGATGGGGGCACCGGGGAGCTGTTTTTT. Translation gives CASRAQDGGTGELFF.

This clone occurred a few times. The rearrangement links TRBV28 to TRBJ2-1; the D gene is possibly TRBD2 (6 bases). The CDR3 length is 15 residues. The ends were cut back, 2 bases at V and 9 bases at J, with 17 bases in the middle. The germline V gene encodes CDR1 MDHEN and CDR2 SYDVKM. The CDR3 sequence: CASSLGGMAAGEQFF. Written as DNA, the CDR3 is TGTGCCAGCAGTTTAGGCGGGATGGCGGCGGGTGAGCAGTTCTTC.

The V gene is TRBV19, the J gene TRBJ2-1; the match to TRBD1 covers 9 bases. The CDR3 has 16 residues. Germline CDR1 and CDR2: LNHDA and SQIVND (reference sequence). V shed 2 bases, J shed 10 bases, and the junction held 12 bases outside the gene matches. Here the CDR3 reads CASSILQGARSREQFF. The CDR3 bases are TGTGCCAGTAGTATACTACAGGGGGCGCGAAGCCGGGAGCAGTTCTTC.

A few counts support this clone. The chain combines TRBV7-3 with TRBJ1-1; possibly TRBD1 for D (6 bases). Germline lookup yields CDR1 SGHTA and CDR2 FQGTGA. The length of the CDR3 is 15 residues. Between the trimmed V and J ends, which lost 2 bases and 0 bases, there was a span of 10 bases. The CDR3 loop is CASSLYQGLNTEAFF. For the CDR3, the DNA is TGTGCCAGCAGCTTATACCAGGGGTTGAACACTGAAGCTTTCTTT.

The chain recombines TRBV4-1 with TRBJ2-6; D gene uncertain. V lost 1 base and J 1 base, leaving 8 bases between the germline ends. Germline V gene lookup returns CDR1 MGHRA and CDR2 YSYEKL. This CDR3 spans 16 amino acids. In DNA, the CDR3 is TGCGCCAGCAGCCAAGGGAAACGGTCTGGGGCCAACGTCCTGACTTTC. It codes for CASSQGKRSGANVLTF.

DNA for the CDR3: TGTGCCAGCAGCGTAGCTAGTGGGAGGGCCTACGAGCAGTACTTC. This gives the protein CASSVASGRAYEQYF. The rearrangement joins TRBV9 to TRBJ2-7; 7 bases are a match to TRBD2. The CDR3 spans 15 residues. Germline loops: CDR1 SGDLS, CDR2 YYNGEE. J lost 2 bases, V lost 0 bases, and 5 bases had no gene match.

The V gene is TRBV5-4, the J gene TRBJ2-4; D is unclear. Germline loops: CDR1 SGHNT, CDR2 YYREEE (reference sequence). The V gene lost 1 base and the J gene lost 7 bases, with 12 bases spanning the gap. The CDR3 has 14 amino acids. CDR3 coding DNA: TGTGCCAGCAGCTTGTGGGAAGGTACGAACATTCAGTACTTC. As protein: CASSLWEGTNIQYF.

The table lists this clone with a count of one. The chain joins TRBV18 to TRBJ1-2; unclear D gene. The V gene lost 3 bases and the J gene lost 8 bases, with 13 bases spanning the gap. The germline V gene encodes CDR1 KGHSH and CDR2 LQKENI. This CDR3 region has 13 residues. CDR3 protein: CASSPGREDGYTF. CDR3 bases: TGTGCCAGCTCACCGGGTAGGGAGGACGGCTACACCTTC. Complete variable domain (other parts from reference TRBV18 and TRBJ1-2): NAGVMQNPRHLVRRRGQEARLRCSPMKGHSHVYWYRQLPEEGLKFMVYLQKENIIDESGMPKERFSAEFPKEGPSILRIQQVVRGDSAAYFCASSPGREDGYTFGSGTRLTVV.

The table lists this clone with a few counts. The J gene is TRBJ2-6, the V gene TRBV4-1; no clear D gene. V lost 0 bases to trimming and J lost 9 bases, with 9 bases between them. The CDR3 is 14 amino acids. Germline V gene data show CDR1 as MGHRA and CDR2 as YSYEKL. The CDR3: CASSQEWPGNVLTF. CDR3 nucleotides: TGCGCCAGCAGCCAAGAGTGGCCGGGCAACGTCCTGACTTTC.

This clone is a singleton in its sample. The V call is TRBV27, the J call TRBJ1-1; the D is unclear. Germline CDR1 MNHEY, CDR2 SMNVEV (reference sequence). The CDR3 is 14 residues long. With 6 bases removed from V and 1 base from J, the gap between germline ends came to 12 bases. The CDR3 coding sequence is TGTGCCAGCAGCTCGTTCCCACCGAACACTGAAGCTTTCTTT. It specifies CASSSFPPNTEAFF.

This clone has only one observation. The genes are TRBV6-5 and TRBJ2-7; the D gene is possibly TRBD2 (5 bases). Germline loops: CDR1 MNHEY, CDR2 SVGAGI. This CDR3 is 14 amino acids long. The V and J ends lost 0 bases and 7 bases respectively, with 13 bases between them. CDR3 residues: CASSYSELVGEQYF. The CDR3 coding sequence is TGTGCCAGCAGTTACTCGGAACTAGTCGGGGAGCAGTACTTC.

The genes are TRBV7-3 and TRBJ2-1, with D unresolved. In germline, CDR1 is SGHTA, CDR2 FQGTGA. CDR3 length: 17 residues. V lost 5 bases and J lost 0, with 17 bases in between. CDR3 sequence: CASSANLGWSSYNEQFF. Here the CDR3 DNA reads TGTGCCAGCAGCGCAAATCTAGGGTGGAGCTCCTACAATGAGCAGTTCTTC.

The CDR3, as DNA: TGTGCCACCCGGACTAGCGGGAGGGCCAAGAATGAGCAGTTCTTC. It codes for CATRTSGRAKNEQFF. The rearrangement joins TRBV28 to TRBJ2-1; 15 bases map to TRBD2. V was clipped by 10 bases and J by 7 bases; unmatched bases: 8. Germline CDR1 and CDR2: MDHEN and SYDVKM. The CDR3 spans 15 residues.

The chain couples TRBV4-1 to TRBJ2-3; 16 nucleotides agree with TRBD2. The V gene's germline CDR1 is MGHRA and CDR2 YSYEKL. This CDR3 contains 16 residues. The trim removed 4 bases at V and 3 bases at J, leaving 1 base unmatched. The chain's CDR3 is CASSLGLAGGTDTQYF. CDR3 sequence (DNA): TGCGCCAGCAGCCTGGGACTAGCGGGAGGGACAGATACGCAGTATTTT.

This chain joins TRBV28 and TRBJ2-1; D perhaps matches TRBD1 (5 bases). Germline assignment: CDR1 MDHEN and CDR2 SYDVKM. CDR3 length: 15 amino acids. Trimming shortened V by 2 bases and J by 7 bases, and 15 bases separated the two germline ends. This chain's CDR3 is CASSLIQGTRNEQFF. The CDR3 DNA reads as TGTGCCAGCAGTTTAATTCAGGGTACTCGGAATGAGCAGTTCTTC.

The chain couples TRBV7-3 to TRBJ2-7; no definite D call. CDR3 length: 12 amino acids. From germline, CDR1 is SGHTA and CDR2 FQGTGA. V shed 4 bases and J shed 5 bases, with 9 bases lying between them. The CDR3 protein is CASSSALNEQYF. The DNA for the CDR3 is TGTGCCAGCAGCTCCGCCCTAAACGAGCAGTACTTC.

This chain joins TRBV4-1 and TRBJ2-5; no definite D call. With 3 bases removed from V and 0 bases from J, the gap between germline ends came to 14 bases. There are 16 residues in the CDR3. Per germline, CDR1 MGHRA and CDR2 YSYEKL. The CDR3 bases are TGCGCCAGCAGCCACCCGGTGGACGGAGACCAAGAGACCCAGTACTTC. As protein: CASSHPVDGDQETQYF.

This rearrangement joins TRBV10-1 to TRBJ2-3, with 7 bases identical to TRBD2. Germline V lookup: CDR1 WNHNN, CDR2 SYGVQD (reference sequence). Trimming removed 6 bases from V and 9 bases from J; junction bases left unmatched: 6. The CDR3 extends over 12 amino acids. CDR3 residues: CASSPGLRTQYF. CDR3 coding DNA: TGCGCCAGCAGCCCGGGACTACGCACGCAGTATTTT.

The chain recombines TRBV5-4 with TRBJ2-2; TRBD2 might be the D (6 bases). The V gene lost 4 bases and the J gene lost 1 base, with 17 bases spanning the gap. The V gene's germline CDR1 is SGHNT and CDR2 YYREEE (reference sequence). The CDR3 loop spans 17 amino acids. The DNA of the CDR3 is TGTGCCAGCAGCCTCCCTGGGGCGGGGAGGAACACCGGGGAGCTGTTTTTT. This codes for CASSLPGAGRNTGELFF.

The V gene is TRBV6-6, the J gene TRBJ2-1; 12 bases are a match to TRBD2. CDR3 length equals 15 residues. From germline, CDR1 is MNHNY and CDR2 SVGAGI (reference sequence). The trim removed 4 bases at V and 4 bases at J, leaving 2 bases unmatched. The CDR3 bases are TGTGCCAGCAGTTTTACTAGCGGGAGGTACAATGAGCAGTTCTTC. Translation: CASSFTSGRYNEQFF.

The rearrangement links TRBV5-1 to TRBJ2-4, with D unclear. V gave up 4 bases and J gave up 2 bases, with 10 bases separating them. CDR1 is SGHRS and CDR2 is YFSETQ in the germline V gene. The CDR3 runs to 14 residues. The CDR3, as DNA: TGCGCCAGCAGCGTTGACACGACCAAAAACATTCAGTACTTC. This gives the protein CASSVDTTKNIQYF.